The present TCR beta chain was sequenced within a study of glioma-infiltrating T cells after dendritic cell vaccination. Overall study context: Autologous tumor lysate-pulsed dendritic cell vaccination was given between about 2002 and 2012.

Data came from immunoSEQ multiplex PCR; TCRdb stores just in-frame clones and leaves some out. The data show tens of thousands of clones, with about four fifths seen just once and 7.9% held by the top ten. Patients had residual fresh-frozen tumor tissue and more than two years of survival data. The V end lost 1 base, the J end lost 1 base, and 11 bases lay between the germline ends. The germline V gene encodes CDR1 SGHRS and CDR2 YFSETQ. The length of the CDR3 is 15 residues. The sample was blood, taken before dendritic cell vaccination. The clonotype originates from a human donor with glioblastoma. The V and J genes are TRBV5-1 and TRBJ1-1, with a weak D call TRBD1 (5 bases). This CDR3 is CASSLLVQANTEAFF. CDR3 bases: TGCGCCAGCAGCTTGCTTGTACAGGCGAACACTGAAGCTTTCTTT.